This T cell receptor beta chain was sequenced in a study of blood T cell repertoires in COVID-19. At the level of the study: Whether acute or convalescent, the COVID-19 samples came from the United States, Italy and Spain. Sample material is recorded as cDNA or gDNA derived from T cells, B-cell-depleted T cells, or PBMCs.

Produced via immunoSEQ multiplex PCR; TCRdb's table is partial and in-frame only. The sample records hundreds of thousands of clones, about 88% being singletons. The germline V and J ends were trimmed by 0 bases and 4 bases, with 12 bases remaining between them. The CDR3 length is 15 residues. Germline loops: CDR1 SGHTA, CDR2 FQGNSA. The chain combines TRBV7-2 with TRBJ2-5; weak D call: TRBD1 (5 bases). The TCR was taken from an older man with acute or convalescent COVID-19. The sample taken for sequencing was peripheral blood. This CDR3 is CASSLAMGPTETQYF. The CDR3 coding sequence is TGTGCCAGCAGCTTAGCAATGGGGCCAACAGAGACCCAGTACTTC. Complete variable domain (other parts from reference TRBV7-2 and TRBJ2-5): GAGVSQSPSNKVTEKGKDVELRCDPISGHTALYWYRQSLGQGLEFLIYFQGNSAPDKSGLPSDRFSAERTGGSVSTLTIQRTQQEDSAVYLCASSLAMGPTETQYFGPGTRLLVL.